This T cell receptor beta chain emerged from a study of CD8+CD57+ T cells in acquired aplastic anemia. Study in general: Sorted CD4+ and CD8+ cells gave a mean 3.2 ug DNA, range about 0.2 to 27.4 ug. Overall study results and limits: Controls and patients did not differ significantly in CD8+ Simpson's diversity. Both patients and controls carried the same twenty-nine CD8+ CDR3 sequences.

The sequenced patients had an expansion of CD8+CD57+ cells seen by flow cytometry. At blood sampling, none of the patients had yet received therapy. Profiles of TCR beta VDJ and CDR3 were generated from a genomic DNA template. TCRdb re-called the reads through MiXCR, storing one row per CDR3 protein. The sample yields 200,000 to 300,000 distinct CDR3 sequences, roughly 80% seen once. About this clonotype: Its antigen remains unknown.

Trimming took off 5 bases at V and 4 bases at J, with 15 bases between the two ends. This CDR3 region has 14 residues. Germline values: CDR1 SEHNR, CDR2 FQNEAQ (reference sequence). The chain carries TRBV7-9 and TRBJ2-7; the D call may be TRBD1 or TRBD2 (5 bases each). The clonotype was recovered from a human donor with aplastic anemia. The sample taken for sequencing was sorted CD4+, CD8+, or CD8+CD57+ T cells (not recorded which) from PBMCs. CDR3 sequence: CASSGRGLWYEQYF. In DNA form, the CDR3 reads TGTGCCAGCAGCGGCCGGGGCCTCTGGTACGAGCAGTACTTC.